This T cell receptor beta chain was profiled in a study of blood T cell repertoires in COVID-19 (dated by TCRdb to 2019 to 2021). At the level of the whole study: Collaborator samples came from the United States, Italy and Spain and covered acute and convalescent phases of COVID-19. Where HLA class I and class II types were available, the types were taken from metadata supplied by the sample provider, not from assay-based typing. The prospective study material was composed of cDNA or gDNA derived from T cells, B-cell-depleted T cells, or PBMCs. A de-identified subject ID, COVID-19 status, age in years and sex were almost always included in the sample metadata. The samples were drawn from the first 160 participants of the ongoing ImmuneRACE study and from about 1,200 subjects provided by 6 global collaborators. The repertoires were made available in a free public database intended to serve as a resource for research on the immune response to SARS-CoV-2. The dataset comprised deeply sampled blood TCRbeta repertoires from subjects exposed to, actively infected with, or recovered from COVID-19.

On this clone: No antigen is known for it. No much larger clone is present one base from it, and per-base qualities are unavailable.

TCRbeta CDR3 regions were amplified from genomic DNA using the immunoSEQ Assay, a bias-controlled multiplex PCR. The paper's data handling went like this. Within the assay, amplification of reference gene primers was used to estimate how many nucleated cells each sample contained. To quantify the absolute abundance of each unique TCRbeta CDR3 rearrangement, sequence reads were collapsed and filtered. For each sample, productive Simpson clonality was calculated as the square root of Simpson's diversity index across productive rearrangements. Sourced from immuneACCESS, this table was stored by TCRdb with only in-frame sequences that have V and J called. A share of the clones is absent; for the studies checked, an unresolved V gene accounts for under half, and the remainder has no known explanation. From that table come the V and J calls and clone size; the DNA was used to work out D and trimming. The sample records about 110,000 clones, 80% to 90% of which are singletons. About 1% of the sample goes to the ten largest clones.

The CDR3, cysteine through phenylalanine, is 15 amino acids long. This entry keeps only the CDR3 DNA: 45 bases, framed from base 1. V is cut back by 1 base and J by 6 bases, with 6 bases in the junction unmatched. CDR1 and CDR2, per the germline V gene, are SGHDT and YYEEEE. Overall study results and their limits: How much clinical and demographic metadata was included differed by source and by participant, and the metadata was provided uncurated.

The collaborating institutions used their own protocols to collect whole blood in K2EDTA tubes. For TCRbeta analysis, collaborator samples were shipped as frozen whole blood, as isolated PBMCs, or as DNA extracted from either sample type. This TCR derives from a human donor in a cohort sampled during active COVID-19. The chain couples TRBV5-6 to TRBJ2-3, with 9 middle bases fitting TRBD2. Material: peripheral blood. CDR3 reads: CASSLLAGERDTQYF. The DNA sequence is given as TGTGCCAGCAGCTTGTTAGCGGGAGAAAGGGATACGCAGTATTTT.